This is a list of T cell receptor beta chains from one sample in a study of T cells after yellow fever vaccination. TCRdb independently ran MiXCR on the 5' RACE reads; one entry per CDR3 protein. This table holds approximately 300,000 distinct CDR3 sequences, about 11% found once. The input for sequencing was CD4+ T cells sorted from PBMCs, taken 45 days after the yellow fever booster vaccination. Receptors originate from a man aged 18 to 29 who received the YFV17D yellow fever vaccine. Each CDR3 is given without its conserved first and last residue. D genes are given only for firm matches. A row's size may be missing; if present it is once, few, many or a size class.

TRBV5-5	-	TRBD1	ASSFGTGARLYEQY
TRBV24-1	few	TRBD1	ATSDWDRVLPEDTQY
TRBV4-1	few	-	ASSQIVDTQY
TRBV20-1	many	TRBD2	SAPGTSGSTYYNEQF
TRBV5-5	-	-	ASSLFGGRWEQPQH
TRBV7-2	-	-	ASSLGVRQPQH
TRBV28	-	-	ASSIDCVDTQY
TRBV6-6	-	-	ASTRGAVETQY
TRBV2	few	-	ASSLGAGRTEAF
TRBV2	few	TRBD1	ASRVQGQTNEKLF
TRBV5-4	-	-	ASSFRDPTGELF
TRBV5-1	few	TRBD1	ASSLAGDRGY
TRBV9	few	-	ASKLRTWGNYGYT
TRBV6-1	few	-	ASSEGIWGGLG
TRBV5-6	-	-	ASSLGPGYSGELF
TRBV5-6	few	-	ASSSQGPVNEKLF
TRBV5-1	few	-	ASSLAWNSPLH
TRBV7-3	-	-	ASSSSDEADTQY
TRBV4-2	-	TRBD1	ASSYGTGGRSGYT
TRBV4-2	-	-	ASSQEDGRAAGANVLT
TRBV6-5	few	-	ASSYATSSHEQF
TRBV7-8	-	-	ASSLATVELGSPLH
TRBV27	few	-	ASRRSLTGELF
TRBV12-3/TRBV12-4	few	TRBD1	ASSFTTGAAF
TRBV18	-	-	ASSSLGAQISTDTQY
TRBV6-1	few	TRBD1	ASSRTGAHNQPQH
TRBV10-3	few	TRBD2	AIRARSPTSERETQY
TRBV11-2	few	-	ASRRPGPNTEAF
TRBV5-6	-	TRBD1	ASSWTGVDYGYT
TRBV4-3	many	-	ASSQDSLLSSYNEQF
TRBV7-2	few	-	ASSSTTAFDGYT
TRBV5-1	-	-	ASSLKGADTQY
TRBV5-1	-	TRBD1	ASGLDRGVVNIQY
TRBV5-1	few	TRBD1	ASSPPGTGNTGELF
TRBV13	-	TRBD1	ASSSSRDPGQGVGNQPQH
TRBV12-3/TRBV12-4	few	TRBD1	ATGGRGRFADTQY
TRBV7-6	few	TRBD1	ASSLPDRGIAGELF
TRBV12-3/TRBV12-4	-	TRBD2	ASTGGATDTQY
TRBV24-1	few	-	ATSDLRSAGDTQY
TRBV5-6	many	-	ASRLIGEQF
TRBV28	few	TRBD2	ASSYRGGSQETQY
TRBV5-4	few	-	ASSLDTPSGNTIY
TRBV6-2/TRBV6-3	-	-	ASSFSQVAAPTFTDTQY
TRBV5-4	-	TRBD2	ASSSTSGATDTQY
TRBV7-2	-	-	ASSYDSRSGNTIY
TRBV4-2	many	-	ASREGDYTEAF
TRBV6-5	-	-	ASRPGVLTDTQY
TRBV12-3/TRBV12-4	-	-	ASSRAVATNEKLF
TRBV5-4	few	-	ASRDRSSTDTQY
TRBV4-3	few	-	ASSQDGAAARSDTQY
TRBV19	many	TRBD1	ASLLRGQGDTGELF
TRBV2	few	-	AAGQAYTGELF
TRBV4-3	few	-	ASSQGTGEVQF
TRBV20-1	few	-	SARDPANYDYT
TRBV5-1	few	TRBD1	ASSPDRGYT
TRBV2	many	-	ASSYTQETQY
TRBV4-3	many	-	ASSQEWQIHYEQY